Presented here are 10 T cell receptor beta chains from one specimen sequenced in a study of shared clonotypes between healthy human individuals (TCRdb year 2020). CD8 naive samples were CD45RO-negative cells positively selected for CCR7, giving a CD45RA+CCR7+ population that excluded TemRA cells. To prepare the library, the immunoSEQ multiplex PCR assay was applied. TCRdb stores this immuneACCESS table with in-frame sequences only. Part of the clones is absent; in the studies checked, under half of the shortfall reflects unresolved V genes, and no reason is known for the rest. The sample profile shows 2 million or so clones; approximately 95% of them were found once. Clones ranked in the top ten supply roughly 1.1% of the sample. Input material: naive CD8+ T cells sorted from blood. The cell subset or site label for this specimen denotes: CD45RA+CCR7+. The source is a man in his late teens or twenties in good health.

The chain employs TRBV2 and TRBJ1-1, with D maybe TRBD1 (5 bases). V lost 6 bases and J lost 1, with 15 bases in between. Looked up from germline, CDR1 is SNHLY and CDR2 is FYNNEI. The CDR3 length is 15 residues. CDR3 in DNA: TGTGCCAGCAGGGACCACGAGGGGTCGAACACTGAAGCTTTCTTT. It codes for CASRDHEGSNTEAFF.

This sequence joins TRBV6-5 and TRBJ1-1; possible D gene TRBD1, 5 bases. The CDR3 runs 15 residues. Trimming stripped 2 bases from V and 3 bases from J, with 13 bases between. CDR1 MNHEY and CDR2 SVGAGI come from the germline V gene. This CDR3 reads CASSYGAGRDTEAFF. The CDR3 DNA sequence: TGTGCCAGCAGTTACGGCGCAGGGAGGGACACTGAAGCTTTCTTT.

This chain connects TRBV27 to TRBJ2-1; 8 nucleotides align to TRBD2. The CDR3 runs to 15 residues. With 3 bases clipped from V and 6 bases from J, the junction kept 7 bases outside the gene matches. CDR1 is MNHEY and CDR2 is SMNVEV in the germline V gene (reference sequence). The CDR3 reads CASSFELAELNEQFF. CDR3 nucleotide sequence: TGTGCCAGCAGTTTCGAACTAGCGGAGCTCAATGAGCAGTTCTTC.

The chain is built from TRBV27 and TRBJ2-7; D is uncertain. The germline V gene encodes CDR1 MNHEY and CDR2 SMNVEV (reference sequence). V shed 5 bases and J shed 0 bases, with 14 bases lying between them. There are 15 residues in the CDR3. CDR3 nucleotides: TGTGCCAGCAGTCCCTACGCCGACTCCTCCTACGAGCAGTACTTC. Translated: CASSPYADSSYEQYF.

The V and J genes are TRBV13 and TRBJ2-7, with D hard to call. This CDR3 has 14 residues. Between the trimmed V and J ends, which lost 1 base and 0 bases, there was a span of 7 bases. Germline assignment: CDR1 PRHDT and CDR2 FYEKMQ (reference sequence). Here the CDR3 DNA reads TGTGCCAGCAGCTTAGAAAGGAGCTCCTACGAGCAGTACTTC. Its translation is CASSLERSSYEQYF.

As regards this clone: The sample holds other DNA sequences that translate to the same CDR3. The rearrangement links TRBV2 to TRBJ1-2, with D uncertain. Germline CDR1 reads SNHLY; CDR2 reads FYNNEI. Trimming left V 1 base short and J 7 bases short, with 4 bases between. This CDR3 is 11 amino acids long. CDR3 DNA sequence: TGTGCCAGCAGTGAAGGGGGTGGCTACACCTTC. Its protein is CASSEGGGYTF.

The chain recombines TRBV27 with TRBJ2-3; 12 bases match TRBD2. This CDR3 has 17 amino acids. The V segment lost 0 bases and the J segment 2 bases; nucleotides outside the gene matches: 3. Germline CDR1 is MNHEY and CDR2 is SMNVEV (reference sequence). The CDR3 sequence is CASSLSTSGSITDTQYF. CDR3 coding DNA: TGTGCCAGCAGTTTATCGACTAGCGGGAGTATCACAGATACGCAGTATTTT.

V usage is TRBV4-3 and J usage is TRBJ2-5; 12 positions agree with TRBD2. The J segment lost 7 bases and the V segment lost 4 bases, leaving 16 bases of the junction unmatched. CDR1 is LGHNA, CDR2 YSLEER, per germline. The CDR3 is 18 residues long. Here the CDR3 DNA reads TGCGCCAGCAGCCCCGAGGCGACTAGCGGGGGTCCTGTGGGGACCCAGTACTTC. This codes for CASSPEATSGGPVGTQYF.

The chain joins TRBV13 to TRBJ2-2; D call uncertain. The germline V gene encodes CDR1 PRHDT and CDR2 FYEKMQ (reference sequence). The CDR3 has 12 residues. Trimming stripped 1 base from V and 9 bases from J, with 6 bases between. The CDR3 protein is CASSLVSRELFF. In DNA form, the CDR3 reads TGTGCCAGCAGCTTAGTGAGTCGGGAGCTGTTTTTT.

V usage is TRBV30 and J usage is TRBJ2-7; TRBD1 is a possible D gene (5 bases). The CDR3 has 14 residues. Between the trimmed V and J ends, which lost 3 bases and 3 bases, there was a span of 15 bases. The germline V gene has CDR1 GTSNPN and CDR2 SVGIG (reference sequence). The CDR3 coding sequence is TGTGCCTGGAGCGAGTTAGGGCAGGGCTACGAGCAGTACTTC. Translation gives CAWSELGQGYEQYF.